This T cell receptor beta chain was recovered during a study of T cell responses to AZD1222 COVID-19 vaccine (dated by TCRdb to about 2021). Regarding the research as a whole: AZD1222 recipients whose second dose came at about 4 weeks and those whose second dose came at about 12 weeks were combined into one group, since spike-specific TCR depth and breadth did not differ between the two schedules. Enrollment into the trials was organized by age into subgroups of 18-55, 56-69 and 70-plus years, and those subgroups contained approximately 150, 30 and 60 TCR-sequenced participants, respectively. A total of 233 trial participants underwent TCR sequencing, of whom nearly 210 had received two doses of AZD1222 and about 25 had received two doses of the MenACWY control vaccine.

In light of the paper, this sample's time point label describes: baseline before first vaccination. The vaccinee samples were drawn from two UK trials, COV001 and COV002, one of which was a single-blind randomized controlled phase 2/3 trial testing AZD1222 (ChAdOx1 nCoV-19) in healthy adults. For TCRbeta chain sequencing, PBMC samples were collected from trial participants at day 0 and at day 28 after the second dose. The investigation overall reported the following: The whole spike protein was spanned by vaccine-associated CD4 TCRs, and dominant responses were seen in regions 160-218 and 743-854. After two AZD1222 doses, both the breadth and the depth of spike-specific TCRs were significantly higher than at day 0 and than in MenACWY recipients. Reportedly, almost half of the unique spike-specific TCRs recognized epitopes lying outside the regions that are mutated in the B.1.351 and B.1.1.7 variants. No day 14 peak-response samples were available, so repertoires were characterized only after the peak T cell response. Most participants were white British and females outnumbered males, and the authors suggested that clonal diversity may have been underestimated. Conclusions about previously exposed vaccinees are limited, since just six AZD1222 recipients were seropositive for SARS-CoV-2 at baseline. The 56-69-year group was small, and its depth increase did not reach significance, likely because of low power.

About this clone itself: Its antigen is unknown. No base-level quality is on record; no much larger clone is a single base apart.

The junction carries 9 bases between V and J, which are trimmed by 0 bases and 0 bases respectively. From its cysteine to its phenylalanine, the CDR3 spans 15 amino acids. Here the CDR3 DNA is all that survives: 45 bases in frame from base 1. Via the germline V gene (reference sequence), CDR1 is GTSNPN and CDR2 SVGIG. The CDR3 regions of human TCRbeta chains were subjected to immunosequencing. In the original analysis: TCRs in the repertoires were matched against a reference library of SARS-CoV-2-specific TCRs that had been generated with the MIRA antigen-specificity platform. Breadth was defined as the fraction of unique TCRs that were SARS-CoV-2-associated, and depth was defined as the fraction of total T cells that were SARS-CoV-2-associated. Using the MIRA data, every spike-specific TCR was mapped to the spike region that the TCR reacted to and assigned to either a CD4 or a CD8 class. Log10-transformed breadth and depth values were compared by one-way ANOVA with Sidak's multiple comparisons tests. TCRdb carries this immuneACCESS record with in-frame sequences only. Its versions omit some clonotypes, under half of them owing to an unresolved V gene in the studies checked, with the rest unexplained. The V and J calls and clone size come from that table; D and trimming were worked out from the DNA. For this sample the table gives about 160,000 clones, of which 80% to 95% were detected only once. Of the sample, 4% to 5.5% falls within the top ten clones.

Sequenced material: peripheral blood, taken on day 0 of AZD1222 vaccination. This sequence uses TRBV30 and TRBJ1-5, with a tentative D gene TRBD1 over 5 matching bases. This receptor was taken from an adult in good health. The bases are TGTGCCTGGAGTGTAAGGGGAATTAGCAATCAGCCCCAGCATTTT. It translates as CAWSVRGISNQPQHF.